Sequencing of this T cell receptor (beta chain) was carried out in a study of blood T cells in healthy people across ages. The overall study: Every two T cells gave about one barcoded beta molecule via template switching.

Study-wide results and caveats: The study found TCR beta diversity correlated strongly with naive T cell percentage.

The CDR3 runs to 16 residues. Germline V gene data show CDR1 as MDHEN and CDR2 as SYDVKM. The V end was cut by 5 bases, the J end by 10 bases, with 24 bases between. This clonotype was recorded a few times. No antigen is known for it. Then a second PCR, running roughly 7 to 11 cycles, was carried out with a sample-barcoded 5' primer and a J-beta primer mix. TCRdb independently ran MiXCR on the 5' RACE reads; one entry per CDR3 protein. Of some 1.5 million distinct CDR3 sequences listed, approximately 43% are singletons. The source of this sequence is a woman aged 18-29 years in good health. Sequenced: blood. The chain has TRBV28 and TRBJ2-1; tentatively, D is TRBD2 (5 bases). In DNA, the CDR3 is TGTGCCAGCAGTGGGCCCTACCAAACTAGATACGGAGAGCAGTTCTTC. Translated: CASSGPYQTRYGEQFF.